This T cell receptor beta chain was obtained from a study of blood T cell repertoires in COVID-19. About the study: Some COVID-19 samples were acute and others convalescent; all came from the United States, Italy and Spain. From T cells, B-cell-depleted T cells, or PBMCs came the material, which was cDNA or gDNA.

The trim removed 4 bases at V and 2 bases at J, leaving 9 bases unmatched. CDR3 length equals 15 residues. In germline, CDR1 is SGHRS, CDR2 YFSETQ. TCRdb's copy holds only in-frame clones and misses some; the assay was immunoSEQ multiplex PCR. The sample carries fewer than 350,000 clones, approximately 88% recorded once. The sample taken for sequencing was peripheral blood. This sequence joins TRBV5-1 and TRBJ2-7; 7 bases map to TRBD1. This clonotype was sampled from a man younger than 30 with active or convalescent COVID-19. Here the CDR3 reads CASSHPGQRTYEQYF. CDR3 nucleotides: TGCGCCAGCAGCCACCCGGGACAGCGAACCTACGAGCAGTACTTC.